The 16 T cell receptor beta chains reported below all come from one sample, sequenced in a study of T cell changes during pregnancy in multiple sclerosis. Sequenced by immunoSEQ multiplex PCR; TCRdb stores in-frame clones only, minus some. The sample has under 130,000 clones, roughly nine tenths seen once. Specimen: peripheral blood, collected after pregnancy. These receptors were obtained from a female donor with multiple sclerosis, enrolled in a pregnancy study.

This clone was observed a few times. V usage is TRBV5-6 and J usage is TRBJ1-1; no reliable D call. The CDR3 has 14 amino acids. Trimming stripped 4 bases from V and 4 bases from J, with 14 bases between. CDR1 and CDR2 (germline): SGHDT, YYEEEE. The CDR3 nucleotides are TGTGCCAGCAGCACTACGGCCCGCGGCACTGAAGCTTTCTTT. As protein: CASSTTARGTEAFF.

V and J are TRBV2 and TRBJ1-1; a possible D gene is TRBD1 (5 bases). Looked up from germline, CDR1 is SNHLY and CDR2 is FYNNEI. With 7 bases removed from V and 5 bases from J, the gap between germline ends came to 14 bases. CDR3 length equals 13 residues. The CDR3 here is CASTEGARTEAFF. In DNA, the CDR3 is TGTGCCAGCACCGAAGGGGCAAGGACTGAAGCTTTCTTT.

The chain carries TRBV5-4 and TRBJ2-2, with 11 bases identical to TRBD1. The CDR3 totals 17 residues. The trim removed 0 bases at V and 4 bases at J, leaving 5 bases unmatched. CDR1 and CDR2 (germline): SGHNT, YYREEE (reference sequence). The CDR3 coding sequence is TGTGCCAGCAGCTTGGGGACCGGGACAGGGGGCACCGGGGAGCTGTTTTTT. This sequence encodes CASSLGTGTGGTGELFF.

V is TRBV5-1 and J is TRBJ2-1, with 8 bases aligning to TRBD2. J lost 9 bases, V lost 0 bases, and 17 bases had no gene match. This CDR3 spans 18 amino acids. Per the germline V gene, CDR1 is SGHRS and CDR2 is YFSETQ. CDR3 in amino acids: CASSLAGSGGLWVGEQFF. In DNA form, the CDR3 reads TGCGCCAGCAGCTTGGCGGGAAGCGGGGGCCTCTGGGTGGGTGAGCAGTTCTTC.

The rearrangement joins TRBV11-2 to TRBJ2-2, with 9 bases matching TRBD1. There are 14 residues in the CDR3. Germline assignment: CDR1 SGHAT and CDR2 FQNNGV. The V and J ends lost 5 bases and 4 bases, in that order; junction bases with no gene match: 2. The CDR3 bases are TGTGCCAGCAGCGGGGACAGGGCCACCGGGGAGCTGTTTTTT. Translated, it gives CASSGDRATGELFF.

The chain employs TRBV18 and TRBJ1-1; TRBD1 agrees at 9 bases. The CDR3 covers 15 residues. Trimming at V came to 4 bases and at J to 0 bases, leaving 3 bases not matched to a gene. Germline lookup yields CDR1 KGHSH and CDR2 LQKENI. The CDR3 loop is CASSQGQGMNTEAFF. CDR3 nucleotide sequence: TGTGCCAGCTCACAGGGACAGGGAATGAACACTGAAGCTTTCTTT.

Only a few counts were recorded for this clone. Distinct nucleotide sequences in the sample also encode this CDR3. The CDR3 sequence: CASSWGDSYNEQFF. The CDR3 DNA sequence: TGTGCCAGCTCCTGGGGGGACTCCTACAATGAGCAGTTCTTC. This chain uses TRBV27 with TRBJ2-1; possible D gene TRBD2, 6 bases. The CDR3 consists of 14 residues. Germline lookup yields CDR1 MNHEY and CDR2 SMNVEV (reference sequence). Trimming removed 8 bases from V and 0 bases from J, with 11 bases in between.

This sequence joins TRBV7-3 and TRBJ2-1, with a possible D match to TRBD2 (6 bases). The germline V and J ends were trimmed by 0 bases and 6 bases, with 9 bases remaining between them. This CDR3 contains 14 residues. Germline loops: CDR1 SGHTA, CDR2 FQGTGA. CDR3 bases: TGTGCCAGCAGCTTAACGGGGGGAGGCAATGAGCAGTTCTTC. This translates into CASSLTGGGNEQFF. The full variable domain, its missing parts supplied by reference TRBV7-3 and TRBJ2-1, is GAGVSQTPSNKVTEKGKYVELRCDPISGHTALYWYRQSLGQGPEFLIYFQGTGAADDSGLPNDRFFAVRPEGSVSTLKIQRTERGDSAVYLCASSLTGGGNEQFFGPGTRLTVL.

This clone was seen more than once but under ten times. This chain connects TRBV2 to TRBJ2-2, with TRBD1 as a possible D gene (6 bases). This CDR3 has 15 residues. V lost 8 bases and J 0 bases, leaving 13 bases between the germline ends. The germline V gene has CDR1 SNHLY and CDR2 FYNNEI. As DNA, the CDR3 is TGTGCCAGCGAAGGGGGACGGCCGAACACCGGGGAGCTGTTTTTT. Its protein product is CASEGGRPNTGELFF.

The rearrangement joins TRBV19 to TRBJ1-1, with 8 bases identical to TRBD1. CDR1 LNHDA and CDR2 SQIVND come from the germline V gene (reference sequence). Trimming removed 7 bases from V and 7 bases from J; junction bases left unmatched: 11. This CDR3 contains 14 residues. The CDR3 region is CASINGDRQNEAFF. The CDR3 nucleotides read TGTGCCAGTATAAATGGGGACAGGCAAAATGAAGCTTTCTTT.

The rearrangement joins TRBV6-6 to TRBJ1-5; TRBD1 agrees at 9 bases. Per germline, CDR1 MNHNY and CDR2 SVGAGI (reference sequence). The CDR3 is 15 amino acids. After removal of 6 bases from V and 0 bases from J, the junction contained 3 bases not matched to a gene. CDR3 loop: CASRRDRDSNQPQHF. The CDR3 bases are TGTGCCAGCAGGAGGGACAGGGATAGCAATCAGCCCCAGCATTTT.

This clone was picked up one time. J is TRBJ1-5 and V is TRBV12-5, with TRBD1 as a possible D gene (5 bases). The V end was cut by 5 bases, the J end by 1 base, with 12 bases between. In germline, CDR1 is LGHNT, CDR2 FRNRAP. The CDR3 has 15 amino acids. Here the CDR3 reads CASGPSRQSNQPQHF. The CDR3 coding sequence is TGTGCTAGTGGTCCCAGTCGACAGAGCAATCAGCCCCAGCATTTT. Drawing the rest from reference TRBV12-5 and TRBJ1-5, the complete variable domain is DARVTQTPRHKVTEMGQEVTMRCQPILGHNTVFWYRQTMMQGLELLAYFRNRAPLDDSGMPKDRFSAEMPDATLATLKIQPSEPRDSAVYFCASGPSRQSNQPQHFGDGTRLSIL.

The sample holds one count of this clone. The J gene is TRBJ2-2, the V gene TRBV9; unclear D gene. The V gene lost 0 bases and the J gene lost 0 bases, with 12 bases spanning the gap. The CDR3 totals 17 residues. Looked up from germline, CDR1 is SGDLS and CDR2 is YYNGEE. The CDR3 loop is CASSVAGQTANTGELFF. The CDR3, as DNA: TGTGCCAGCAGCGTAGCTGGTCAAACTGCGAACACCGGGGAGCTGTTTTTT.

The rearrangement links TRBV7-9 to TRBJ1-2, with 8 bases that match TRBD1. The CDR3 loop spans 16 amino acids. Germline V lookup: CDR1 SEHNR, CDR2 FQNEAQ (reference sequence). V lost 5 bases, J lost 8 bases, and 16 bases stayed unmatched. The CDR3 protein is CASSITGGGRSFGYTF. In nucleotides, the CDR3 is TGTGCCAGCAGCATCACAGGGGGAGGTCGCTCATTCGGCTACACCTTC.

The chain carries TRBV28 and TRBJ1-2, with D maybe TRBD1 (6 bases). Trimming cost V 3 bases and J 5 bases, with 13 bases left between them. Germline V gives CDR1 MDHEN, CDR2 SYDVKM. There are 14 residues in the CDR3. CDR3 in amino acids: CASSLVITGYGYTF. The CDR3 region has the DNA TGTGCCAGCAGTTTGGTAATTACAGGGTATGGCTACACCTTC.

The chain carries TRBV6-1 and TRBJ1-5, with TRBD1 matching over 8 bases. CDR1 and CDR2 (germline): MNHNS, SASEGT. J lost 10 bases, V lost 7 bases, and 9 bases had no gene match. The CDR3 loop spans 13 amino acids. The CDR3 here is CASTGTGGEPQHF. CDR3 bases: TGTGCCAGCACCGGGACAGGAGGAGAACCCCAGCATTTT.